A single sample is the source of the 17 T cell receptor beta chains below, sequenced in a study of blood T cell repertoires in COVID-19. Data came from immunoSEQ multiplex PCR; TCRdb stores just in-frame clones and leaves some out. The profile covers 150,000 to 200,000 clones, with around 80% appearing a single time and 9.5% to 15% taken by the ten largest. Sequenced sample: PBMCs or T cells enriched from blood (not recorded which). These receptors were collected from a man aged 45-65 years who had recovered from COVID-19.

In its sample, this clone was seen once. The gene calls are TRBV5-5 and TRBJ1-1, with TRBD1 matching over 7 bases. The CDR3 sequence is 16 residues long. The germline V gene encodes CDR1 SGHKS and CDR2 YYEKEE (reference sequence). Trimming took 1 base from V and 0 from J; bases not matched to a gene: 6. CDR3 in amino acids: CASSLQTGELNTEAFF. The CDR3, as DNA: TGTGCCAGCAGCTTGCAAACAGGGGAGTTGAACACTGAAGCTTTCTTT.

V usage is TRBV9 and J usage is TRBJ2-7; tentatively, D is TRBD2 (6 bases). Trimming pared 4 bases from V and 0 bases from J, leaving 11 bases between. This CDR3 is built from 14 residues. Germline-derived CDR1 and CDR2 are SGDLS and YYNGEE. This CDR3 is CASSRAGASYEQYF. The CDR3 DNA reads TGTGCCAGCAGCCGAGCGGGTGCCTCCTACGAGCAGTACTTC. Together with reference TRBV9 and TRBJ2-7, the CDR3 gives the full variable domain: DSGVTQTPKHLITATGQRVTLRCSPRSGDLSVYWYQQSLDQGLQFLIQYYNGEERAKGNILERFSAQQFPDLHSELNLSSLELGDSALYFCASSRAGASYEQYFGPGTRLTVT.

This clone has just a few counts. The V gene is TRBV2, the J gene TRBJ2-7, with 13 bases matching TRBD2. With 5 bases clipped from V and 4 bases from J, the junction kept 8 bases outside the gene matches. Germline lookup yields CDR1 SNHLY and CDR2 FYNNEI. The CDR3 is 16 residues long. The chain's CDR3 is CASSFQQTSGGYEQYF. The DNA for the CDR3 is TGTGCCAGCAGTTTCCAACAGACTAGCGGGGGGTACGAGCAGTACTTC.

The V and J genes are TRBV19 and TRBJ1-5; D not certain. The CDR3 consists of 15 residues. Germline CDR1 LNHDA, CDR2 SQIVND (reference sequence). V lost 9 bases and J 6 bases, leaving 21 bases between the germline ends. The CDR3 DNA sequence: TGTGCCAGCGCGACCTTCGCGAAGGGAGGTCAGCCCCAGCATTTT. It encodes CASATFAKGGQPQHF.

CDR3 DNA sequence: TGTGCCAGCAGAGGCCCCGGGGGCACTGAAGCTTTCTTT. The encoded protein is CASRGPGGTEAFF. V usage is TRBV4-2 and J usage is TRBJ1-1; D is possibly TRBD1 (5 bases). Between the trimmed V and J ends, which lost 6 bases and 4 bases, there was a span of 12 bases. The CDR3 spans 13 residues. Per the germline V gene, CDR1 is LGHNA and CDR2 is YNFKEQ.

The V and J genes are TRBV5-4 and TRBJ2-4; D might be TRBD1 (5 bases). The CDR3 sequence is 15 residues long. V was trimmed by 4 bases and J by 2 bases, leaving 13 bases between them. Germline-derived CDR1 and CDR2 are SGHNT and YYREEE (reference sequence). CDR3 sequence (DNA): TGTGCCAGCAGCCCCTGGGGCGTGTCCAAAAACATTCAGTACTTC. Translated: CASSPWGVSKNIQYF.

In this sample, this clone turned up a few times. Within the sample, other DNA sequences also encode this same CDR3. J is TRBJ1-5 and V is TRBV6-5; perhaps TRBD1 as D (6 bases). The ends were cut back, 8 bases at V and 1 base at J, with 15 bases in the middle. The CDR3 totals 15 residues. Germline V gives CDR1 MNHEY, CDR2 SVGAGI. Here the CDR3 DNA reads TGTGCCAGCCGCAGGGGATCTCAGAGCAATCAGCCCCAGCATTTT. Translation gives CASRRGSQSNQPQHF.

The chain is built from TRBV9 and TRBJ1-2; 10 nucleotides align to TRBD1. The germline CDR1 and CDR2 sequences are SGDLS and YYNGEE. The CDR3 runs to 14 residues. V was clipped by 2 bases and J by 8 bases; unmatched bases: 6. CDR3 region: CASSVGQGVRGYTF. DNA for the CDR3: TGTGCCAGCAGCGTTGGACAGGGGGTACGGGGCTACACCTTC. The full variable domain, in which reference TRBV9 and TRBJ1-2 provide the parts outside the CDR3, is DSGVTQTPKHLITATGQRVTLRCSPRSGDLSVYWYQQSLDQGLQFLIQYYNGEERAKGNILERFSAQQFPDLHSELNLSSLELGDSALYFCASSVGQGVRGYTFGSGTRLTVV.

The gene calls are TRBV3-1 (or the pseudogene TRBV3-2) and TRBJ1-4, with TRBD1 matching over 11 bases. Germline values: CDR1 LGHDT, CDR2 YNNKEL (reference sequence). The length of the CDR3 is 17 residues. V was clipped by 4 bases and J by 7 bases; unmatched bases: 11. CDR3 bases: TGTGCCAGCAGCCGAAGGGGTGGGGACAGGGGGAGTGAAAAACTGTTTTTT. This encodes CASSRRGGDRGSEKLFF.

This clone was seen just once. The V gene is TRBV6-5, the J gene TRBJ1-4; weak D call: TRBD1 (6 bases). Germline V gene sequence: CDR1 MNHEY, CDR2 SVGAGI. The CDR3 covers 14 residues. Trimming took off 2 bases at V and 5 bases at J, with 9 bases between the two ends. The CDR3 region has the DNA TGTGCCAGCAGTTACGGCAGGGGAAATGAAAAACTGTTTTTT. Its translation is CASSYGRGNEKLFF.

The CDR3, as DNA: TGCGCCAGCAGCTTCGGCCGACAGGGGAAGAACACTGAAGCTTTCTTT. Residues: CASSFGRQGKNTEAFF. The chain uses TRBV5-1 and TRBJ1-1, with TRBD1 identical over 8 bases. The CDR3 is 16 amino acids. Germline V CDR1 and CDR2: SGHRS, YFSETQ. Germline trimming cut 2 bases from V and 1 base from J; bases unmatched to any gene: 7.

The gene calls are TRBV6-6 and TRBJ2-2; D gene uncertain. V was pared by 5 bases and J by 4 bases, with 8 bases between. Looked up from germline, CDR1 is MNHNY and CDR2 is SVGAGI (reference sequence). This CDR3 region has 13 residues. The CDR3 coding sequence is TGTGCCAGCAGTCCCTCCTCCACCGGGGAGCTGTTTTTT. Protein sequence: CASSPSSTGELFF.

This rearrangement joins TRBV29-1 to TRBJ1-2, with 10 bases matching TRBD1. V lost 7 bases, J lost 9 bases, and 8 bases stayed unmatched. The CDR3 is 12 amino acids. Per the germline V gene, CDR1 is SQVTM and CDR2 is ANQGSEA. The CDR3 coding sequence is TGCAGCGCTCCGGACAGGGGGAATAGCTACACCTTC. This codes for CSAPDRGNSYTF.

The chain links TRBV7-6 to TRBJ2-5, with D perhaps matching TRBD2 (6 bases). Germline CDR1 is SGHVS and CDR2 is FNYEAQ. The germline V and J ends were trimmed by 1 base and 5 bases, with 11 bases remaining between them. The CDR3 is 14 amino acids. CDR3 protein: CASSLGFRGETQYF. The CDR3 coding sequence is TGTGCCAGCAGCTTAGGGTTTCGGGGGGAGACCCAGTACTTC.

CDR3 sequence (DNA): TGTGCCAGCAGCTTGTACGGGGGGGACTATGGCTACACCTTC. Protein product: CASSLYGGDYGYTF. The V and J genes are TRBV5-6 and TRBJ1-2; possible D gene TRBD1, 5 bases. Germline V gives CDR1 SGHDT, CDR2 YYEEEE. Deletions cut 1 base from V and 3 bases from J, with 10 bases between. CDR3 length: 14 amino acids.

The rearrangement joins TRBV4-3 to TRBJ1-4; TRBD1 matches 7 bases. The V gene end was trimmed by 1 base and the J gene end by 4 bases; junction bases not matched to a gene: 9. The CDR3 length is 17 residues. Germline V gene data show CDR1 as LGHNA and CDR2 as YSLEER. The CDR3 here is CASSQGGGDRFNEKLFF. DNA for the CDR3: TGCGCCAGCAGCCAAGGCGGAGGGGACAGATTTAATGAAAAACTGTTTTTT.

Written as DNA, the CDR3 is TGTGCCAGTAGTATGGCGGGGACAGGGGGCAATGGCTACACCTTC. It codes for CASSMAGTGGNGYTF. V is TRBV19 and J is TRBJ1-2; 12 positions agree with TRBD1. Germline CDR1 reads LNHDA; CDR2 reads SQIVND (reference sequence). J was trimmed by 6 bases and V by 3 bases; bases with no gene match: 5. The CDR3 consists of 15 residues.